A selection of T cell receptor beta chains follows, all from one sample in a study of cytomegalovirus exposure and HLA in healthy donors. Data came from immunoSEQ multiplex PCR; TCRdb stores just in-frame clones and leaves some out. Here the sample spans some 150,000 clones, more than 70% being singletons. Sequenced material: PBMCs. These receptors came from a woman aged 45-65 years in good health and CMV-seropositive. Both conserved end residues are part of each CDR3. D genes are given only for firm matches. Only part of the rows carry a size: once, few, many, or a class if the clone is expanded.

>-|-|TRBJ2-3|TRBV7-2
TGTGCCAGCAGCTTAGACCGCGGGTCTCACCAGTATTTT
CASSLDRGSHQYF
>-|TRBD1|TRBJ2-7|TRBV30
TGTGCCTGGAAATTCGGACAGGGGGCGGCCTACGAGCAGTACTTC
CAWKFGQGAAYEQYF
>-|TRBD2|TRBJ2-3|TRBV11-2
TGTGCCAGCAGCTCACAAATAGCGGGGGGGCCGCAGTATTTT
CASSSQIAGGPQYF
>-|TRBD1|TRBJ2-5|TRBV5-1
TGCGCCAGCAGCCTGGGACAGGGAGAGACCCAGTACTTC
CASSLGQGETQYF
>-|TRBD2|TRBJ2-3|TRBV6-4
TGTGCCAGCAGTGACTCGGGAATAGCGGGTTCTAGCACAGATACGCAGTATTTT
CASSDSGIAGSSTDTQYF
>-|TRBD2|TRBJ2-1|TRBV4-2
TGTGCCAGCAGCCAAGGGGCCGGTACTAGCGGTTACAATGAGCAGTTCTTC
CASSQGAGTSGYNEQFF
>once|-|TRBJ2-7|TRBV7-7
TGTGCTAGCAGCCTTAGGGGACTTGAATACGAGCAGTACTTC
CASSLRGLEYEQYF
>-|-|TRBJ2-7|TRBV28
TGTGCCAGCAGCCTTGCCAAGAGGGAGCAGTACTTC
CASSLAKREQYF
>few|-|TRBJ2-1|TRBV29-1
TGCAGCGTCCGGGGGGACAGGATTTCCTACAATGAGCAGTTCTTC
CSVRGDRISYNEQFF
>few|TRBD1|TRBJ1-1|TRBV7-3
TGTGCCAGCAGTAAGGGGGCGGGGACTGAAGCTTTCTTT
CASSKGAGTEAFF
>-|TRBD1|TRBJ2-5|TRBV5-1
TGCGCCAGCAGCATATCCGGGACAGGGGGAGAGACCCAGTACTTC
CASSISGTGGETQYF
>few|-|TRBJ2-7|TRBV9
TGTGCCAGCAGCGAACGGGGTTGGTACTTC
CASSERGWYF
>-|-|TRBJ1-2|TRBV20-1
TGCAGTGCTAGCAGTGGTGGCTACACCTTC
CSASSGGYTF
>-|-|TRBJ2-1|TRBV4-2
TGTGCCAGCAGCCAACAGGGGTCTGAGCAGTTCTTC
CASSQQGSEQFF
>-|TRBD1|TRBJ1-5|TRBV7-8
TGTGCCAGCAGCCCGACAGGGGAACAGCCCCAGCATTTT
CASSPTGEQPQHF
>-|-|TRBJ1-2|TRBV9
TGTGCTGGGGAGGGAGCGCCTGGCTACACCTTC
CAGEGAPGYTF
>-|-|TRBJ1-2|TRBV4-1
TGCGCCAGCAGCCAAGATCTTAGAGGGTTTGGGAACTATGGCTACACCTTC
CASSQDLRGFGNYGYTF
>-|-|TRBJ2-2|TRBV7-6
TGTGCCAGCAGCCCCCTAGAGAACACCGGGGAGCTGTTTTTT
CASSPLENTGELFF
>-|-|TRBJ1-3|TRBV6-5
TGTGCCAGCAGTTACTCGTCTAGCTCTGGAAACACCATATATTTT
CASSYSSSSGNTIYF
>-|-|TRBJ1-1|TRBV28
TGTGCCAGCAGTTTCGGGGGATTCACTGAAGCTTTCTTT
CASSFGGFTEAFF
>-|TRBD2|TRBJ2-2|TRBV14
TGTGCCAGCAGCCAAGCCCTAGCGGGGAGATACACCGGGGAGCTGTTTTTT
CASSQALAGRYTGELFF
>-|-|TRBJ1-6|TRBV5-1
TGCGCCAGCAGCTTGGGGCGCAGGCCAGCCTATAATTCGCCCCTCCACTTT
CASSLGRRPAYNSPLHF
>-|-|TRBJ2-7|TRBV10-3
TGTGCCATCGGGAGAGGCAATCCCTCAACCTACGAGCAGTACTTC
CAIGRGNPSTYEQYF
>-|TRBD2|TRBJ2-1|TRBV6-1
TGTGCCAGCAGTGAAGGACTAGCGGGGGGTTACAATGAGCAGTTCTTC
CASSEGLAGGYNEQFF
>-|-|TRBJ2-1|TRBV23-1
TGCGCCAGCAGTCACCCCCAAGGAGGAGAAGTCCATTCCTACAATGAGCAGTTCTTC
CASSHPQGGEVHSYNEQFF
>-|-|TRBJ1-2|TRBV5-8
TGTGCCAGCAGCTTGGCTGGGGCAGGCAGTGATGGCTACACCTTC
CASSLAGAGSDGYTF
>once|TRBD2|TRBJ2-2|TRBV7-9
TGTGCCAGCAGCTTCCTAGCGGGGGACACCGGGGAGCTGTTTTTT
CASSFLAGDTGELFF
>few|TRBD1|TRBJ1-1|TRBV7-9
TGTGCCAGCAGCTCGACAGGGGAGGTTGCTGAAGCTTTCTTT
CASSSTGEVAEAFF
>-|TRBD1|TRBJ1-1|TRBV7-9
TGTGCCAGCAGCTTTTCGGCCGGGACAGGGAACACTGAAGCTTTCTTT
CASSFSAGTGNTEAFF